This TCR beta chain was captured in a study of coeliac disease. General study results and limits: In active celiac disease, intraepithelial and lamina propria TRB and TRG repertoires were less clonal than controls. Largely private TRB repertoires meant most sequences were sample-unique.

The CDR3 loop spans 12 amino acids. Trimming shortened V by 8 bases and J by 5 bases, and 10 bases separated the two germline ends. The germline CDR1 and CDR2 sequences are MNHNY and SVGAGI (reference sequence). One frozen approximately 500,000-cell aliquot per fraction was sequenced. Only in-frame clones appear in the TCRdb table, and some are missing; sequencing was by immunoSEQ multiplex PCR. This table has about 1,100 clones, 58% appearing once. Details on this clone: Its antigen is unknown.

V is TRBV6-6 and J is TRBJ2-1; possible D gene TRBD2, 6 bases. This receptor was taken from a man aged 70 or older without celiac disease. The sample was intraepithelial lymphocytes from the gut. The CDR3 region is CASGGTHNEQFF. The CDR3 region has the DNA TGTGCCAGCGGGGGGACCCACAATGAGCAGTTCTTC.